This T cell receptor beta chain comes out of a study of blood T cells in healthy people across ages. The ends were cut back, 6 bases at V and 4 bases at J, with 10 bases in the middle. Looked up from germline, CDR1 is SNHLY and CDR2 is FYNNEI. The CDR3 is made up of 13 amino acids. The study, taken as a whole, reports: Greater diversity and more naive CD4+ cells were seen in long-lived donors than in aged donors.

A sample-barcoded 5' primer and a J-beta primer mix were used in a second PCR of about 7 to 12 cycles. MiXCR was run by TCRdb on the 5' RACE reads, yielding one entry per CDR3 protein. The table lists 900,000 to 950,000 distinct CDR3 sequences, about 27% of them singletons, with 10% in the top ten. This clonotype has just a few counts. Its antigen is unidentified. The same sample was also used in a study of T cells of mothers and their children.

The sample comprised blood. The origin of this receptor is a woman in her thirties or forties in good health. V is TRBV2 and J is TRBJ2-1; no definite D call. This CDR3 is CASRADRYNEQFF. CDR3 DNA: TGTGCCAGCAGGGCTGACCGGTACAATGAGCAGTTCTTC.